One sample yielded the 22 T cell receptor beta chains listed below, sequenced in a study of T cell repertoires in cytomegalovirus infection. TCRdb called the reads again in MiXCR, with one record for every CDR3 protein. The profile shows 630,000 or so distinct CDR3 sequences, approximately 25% of them singletons. Specimen: CD8+ T cells from PBMCs. These receptors came from a human donor in good health (CMV status not recorded). Some clones in this sample may be carry-over from other donors' samples.

The sample holds a few counts of this clonotype. The rearrangement links TRBV5-5 to TRBJ2-2; 7 nucleotides agree with TRBD1. After removal of 4 bases from V and 1 base from J, the junction contained 13 bases not matched to a gene. CDR1 and CDR2 (germline): SGHKS, YYEKEE (reference sequence). The CDR3 consists of 18 residues. The DNA of the CDR3 is TGTGCCAGCAGCGCCGGGACAGCCTATCGGGGGAACACCGGGGAGCTGTTTTTT. It yields the protein CASSAGTAYRGNTGELFF.

The gene calls are TRBV25-1 and TRBJ1-2; no firm D call. Trimming took off 2 bases at V and 10 bases at J, with 20 bases between the two ends. The CDR3 has 15 amino acids. Germline lookup yields CDR1 MGHDK and CDR2 SYGVNS. The CDR3 DNA follows: TGTGCCAGCAGTGAAATAGGAGCCGGCGGGGATGACTACACCTTC. Amino acids: CASSEIGAGGDDYTF.

Worth noting for this clonotype: A much more abundant neighbour one base away suggests this may be a read error. The V call is TRBV4-2, the J call TRBJ2-5; 9 positions agree with TRBD1. CDR3 length: 16 residues. CDR1 and CDR2 (germline): LGHNA, YNFKEQ. The DNA of the CDR3 is TGTGTCAGCAGCCAAGGTTGGACAGGGGTGCAAGAGACCCAGTACTTC. Protein product: CVSSQGWTGVQETQYF.

This clonotype was seen ten or more times. This chain's CDR3 is CASSLNGGGAYNEQFF. Written as DNA, the CDR3 is TGTGCCAGCAGCTTAAACGGCGGGGGGGCTTACAATGAGCAGTTCTTC. J is TRBJ2-1 and V is TRBV7-2, with TRBD2 matching over 9 bases. V trimming: 2 bases; J trimming: 4 bases; junction bases outside the gene matches: 6. Germline V lookup: CDR1 SGHTA, CDR2 FQGNSA. The CDR3 covers 16 residues. Variable domain in full (rest from reference TRBV7-2 and TRBJ2-1): GAGVSQSPSNKVTEKGKDVELRCDPISGHTALYWYRQSLGQGLEFLIYFQGNSAPDKSGLPSDRFSAERTGGSVSTLTIQRTQQEDSAVYLCASSLNGGGAYNEQFFGPGTRLTVL.

This clonotype was observed a handful of times. This chain joins TRBV7-9 and TRBJ1-5; D may be TRBD1 (5 bases). CDR3 length: 17 residues. The germline V and J ends were trimmed by 4 bases and 3 bases, with 19 bases remaining between them. Germline lookup yields CDR1 SEHNR and CDR2 FQNEAQ (reference sequence). CDR3 coding DNA: TGTGCCAGCAGCTCATACGGCGAGACAGATCTCAATCAGCCCCAGCATTTT. This encodes CASSSYGETDLNQPQHF.

The CDR3, as DNA: TGCGCCAGCAGCCTACAGCTGGGACAGGACTTGGGGAACTATGGCTACACCTTC. Translating it yields CASSLQLGQDLGNYGYTF. The chain joins TRBV4-3 to TRBJ1-2, with 8 bases lining up with TRBD1. The junction had 15 bases not matched to a gene; V was cut back by 4 bases and J by 2 bases. Looked up from germline, CDR1 is LGHNA and CDR2 is YSLEER. The CDR3 contains 18 residues.

There are a few counts of this clonotype. The chain employs TRBV11-2 and TRBJ1-2; D gene uncertain. CDR1 is SGHAT, CDR2 FQNNGV, per germline. Trimming removed 5 bases from V and 8 bases from J, with 18 bases in between. The CDR3 loop spans 14 amino acids. CDR3 nucleotides: TGTGCCAGCAGCCCCTCTCCTCCCCCTGGCGGCTACACCTTC. Its translation is CASSPSPPPGGYTF. Filled out from reference TRBV11-2 and TRBJ1-2, the complete variable domain reads EAGVAQSPRYKIIEKRQSVAFWCNPISGHATLYWYQQILGQGPKLLIQFQNNGVVDDSQLPKDRFSAERLKGVDSTLKIQPAKLEDSAVYLCASSPSPPPGGYTFGSGTRLTVV.

This chain joins TRBV7-3 and TRBJ2-5; 8 bases match TRBD2. The CDR3 runs 15 residues. Germline-derived CDR1 and CDR2 are SGHTA and FQGTGA. The ends lost 5 bases at V and 1 base at J; junction bases unmatched: 6. The CDR3 DNA reads TGTGCCAGCAGCCCCGGGGGGGGGCTCCAAGAGACCCAGTACTTC. Its protein product is CASSPGGGLQETQYF.

V is TRBV20-1 and J is TRBJ2-1, with TRBD2 identical over 12 bases. CDR1 is DFQATT and CDR2 is SNEGSKA in the germline V gene (reference sequence). V was pared by 3 bases and J by 10 bases, with 13 bases of the junction left unmatched. The length of the CDR3 is 16 residues. CDR3 sequence reads: CSARLAGGPNYREQFF. The CDR3 nucleotides are TGCAGTGCTAGGCTAGCGGGGGGGCCGAACTACCGGGAGCAGTTCTTC.

This clonotype was seen many times. V and J are TRBV7-9 and TRBJ1-1; maybe TRBD1 (6 bases). Germline CDR1 and CDR2: SEHNR and FQNEAQ (reference sequence). The CDR3 has 15 residues. V lost 4 bases, J lost 0 bases, and 12 bases lay in between. CDR3 DNA: TGTGCCAGCAGCTCGACGGACAGCATGAACACTGAAGCTTTCTTT. It codes for CASSSTDSMNTEAFF.

This clonotype was found many times. This chain links TRBV28 with TRBJ2-7; a possible D gene is TRBD1 (6 bases). The CDR3 is 15 amino acids. V lost 6 bases, J lost 3 bases, and 18 bases lay in between. The V gene's germline CDR1 is MDHEN and CDR2 SYDVKM. CDR3: CASSPTTGLDYEQYV. The CDR3 region has the DNA TGTGCCAGCAGCCCAACCACAGGGTTGGACTACGAGCAGTACGTC.

This clonotype was found a few times. The genes are TRBV29-1 and TRBJ1-1; maybe TRBD1 (5 bases). CDR3 length: 13 amino acids. The V and J ends lost 1 base and 1 base respectively, with 7 bases between them. Looked up from germline, CDR1 is SQVTM and CDR2 is ANQGSEA. The CDR3: CSVEGQRNTEAFF. The CDR3 DNA reads TGCAGCGTTGAAGGACAGAGGAACACTGAAGCTTTCTTT.

The sample holds a few counts of this clonotype. This chain connects TRBV4-1 to TRBJ2-1; D is undetermined. This CDR3 comprises 12 residues. Germline V gives CDR1 MGHRA, CDR2 YSYEKL. Trimming took off 3 bases at V and 8 bases at J, with 8 bases between the two ends. The DNA for the CDR3 is TGCGCCAGCAGCCAGGCAGATTATGAGCAGTTCTTC. This gives the protein CASSQADYEQFF.

The chain combines TRBV6-6 with TRBJ1-5, with a possible D match to TRBD1 (5 bases). V was pared by 2 bases and J by 10 bases, with 12 bases between. Germline CDR1 reads MNHNY; CDR2 reads SVGAGI (reference sequence). The CDR3 runs 13 residues. As DNA, the CDR3 is TGTGCCAGCAGTTACGGGGCCCGTGAACCCCAGCATTTT. Residues: CASSYGAREPQHF.

The chain combines TRBV29-1 with TRBJ2-1; D remains unclear. The CDR3 is 13 residues long. Trimming stripped 2 bases from V and 8 bases from J, with 13 bases between. Per the germline V gene, CDR1 is SQVTM and CDR2 is ANQGSEA. This CDR3 reads CSVEWGSRDEQFF. The CDR3 region has the DNA TGCAGCGTTGAATGGGGATCTAGGGATGAGCAGTTCTTC.

This clonotype came up many times. The chain links TRBV7-9 to TRBJ2-3, with D perhaps matching TRBD2 (6 bases). The V and J ends lost 9 bases and 5 bases respectively, with 12 bases between them. CDR1 and CDR2 from the germline V gene are SEHNR and FQNEAQ (reference sequence). The CDR3 has 12 amino acids. The CDR3 coding sequence is TGTGCCAGTTTGGTCGGGGGAGATACGCAGTATTTT. Translated: CASLVGGDTQYF. The whole variable domain, filled in from reference TRBV7-9 and TRBJ2-3, reads DTGVSQNPRHKITKRGQNVTFRCDPISEHNRLYWYRQTLGQGPEFLTYFQNEAQLEKSRLLSDRFSAERPKGSFSTLEIQRTEQGDSAMYLCASLVGGDTQYFGPGTRLTVL.

The V gene is TRBV4-1, the J gene TRBJ2-1, with 7 positions matching TRBD1. Germline trimming cut 6 bases from V and 0 bases from J; bases unmatched to any gene: 8. The CDR3 runs to 16 residues. Per the germline V gene, CDR1 is MGHRA and CDR2 is YSYEKL. The CDR3 bases are TGCGCCAGCAGTAGTCCCGGGACAGACTCCTACAATGAGCAGTTCTTC. Its protein product is CASSSPGTDSYNEQFF.

This clonotype was seen ten or more times. The chain employs TRBV7-9 and TRBJ2-2; D not certain. Germline assignment: CDR1 SEHNR and CDR2 FQNEAQ (reference sequence). This CDR3 is built from 15 residues. V gave up 3 bases and J gave up 0 bases, with 8 bases separating them. CDR3: CASSFGGSNTGELFF. The CDR3 nucleotides are TGTGCCAGCAGCTTTGGTGGGTCGAACACCGGGGAGCTGTTTTTT.

CDR3 protein: CSVDRTESEAFF. CDR3 DNA sequence: TGCAGCGTTGATAGGACGGAGTCTGAAGCTTTCTTT. V gene TRBV29-1 combines with J gene TRBJ1-1; D ambiguous. The CDR3 has 12 amino acids. V shed 3 bases and J shed 6 bases, with 11 bases lying between them. Germline-derived CDR1 and CDR2 are SQVTM and ANQGSEA.

This clonotype was seen repeatedly, ten times or more. The J gene is TRBJ2-3, the V gene TRBV10-3; 7 bases map to TRBD1. Germline CDR1 reads ENHRY; CDR2 reads SYGVKD. V shed 6 bases and J 0 bases; nucleotides not matched to a gene: 12. The CDR3 consists of 17 residues. The CDR3 nucleotides read TGTGCCATCAGATCCACGGGGACGGACAGGAGCACAGATACGCAGTATTTT. It is translated as CAIRSTGTDRSTDTQYF.

This clonotype was seen a few times. The chain couples TRBV29-1 to TRBJ1-2; tentative D call: TRBD1 (5 bases). This CDR3 has 14 amino acids. CDR1 SQVTM and CDR2 ANQGSEA come from the germline V gene. Trimming left V 2 bases short and J 4 bases short, with 14 bases between. This chain's CDR3 is CSVELATDVYGYTF. CDR3 bases: TGCAGCGTTGAATTAGCGACAGACGTCTATGGCTACACCTTC. Together with reference TRBV29-1 and TRBJ1-2, the CDR3 gives the full variable domain: SAVISQKPSRDICQRGTSLTIQCQVDSQVTMMFWYRQQPGQSLTLIATANQGSEATYESGFVIDKFPISRPNLTFSTLTVSNMSPEDSSIYLCSVELATDVYGYTFGSGTRLTVV.

This clonotype showed up many times. V gene TRBV6-6 combines with J gene TRBJ1-2; D possibly corresponds to TRBD1 (6 bases). There are 17 residues in the CDR3. CDR1 is MNHNY and CDR2 is SVGAGI in the germline V gene (reference sequence). V lost 4 bases and J lost 1, with 19 bases in between. The CDR3 DNA reads TGTGCCAGCAGTTCCGAGTACAGGGTTCTTCATAACTATGGCTACACCTTC. The encoded protein is CASSSEYRVLHNYGYTF.